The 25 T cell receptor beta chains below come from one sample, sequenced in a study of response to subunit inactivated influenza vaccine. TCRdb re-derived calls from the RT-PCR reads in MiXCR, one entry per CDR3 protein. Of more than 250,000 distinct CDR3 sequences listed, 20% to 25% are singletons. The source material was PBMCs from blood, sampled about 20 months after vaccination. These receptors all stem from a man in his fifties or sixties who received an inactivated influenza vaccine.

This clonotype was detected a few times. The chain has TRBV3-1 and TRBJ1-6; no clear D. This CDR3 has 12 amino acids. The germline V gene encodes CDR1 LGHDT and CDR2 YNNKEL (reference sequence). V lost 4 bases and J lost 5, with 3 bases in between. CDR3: CASSLHNSPLHF. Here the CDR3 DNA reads TGTGCCAGCAGCCTTCATAATTCACCCCTCCACTTT.

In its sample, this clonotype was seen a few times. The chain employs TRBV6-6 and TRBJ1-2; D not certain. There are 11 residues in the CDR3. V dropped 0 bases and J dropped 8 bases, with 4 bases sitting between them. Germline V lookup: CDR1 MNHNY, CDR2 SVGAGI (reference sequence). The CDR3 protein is CASSYSEGYTF. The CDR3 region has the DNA TGTGCCAGCAGTTACTCCGAGGGCTACACCTTC.

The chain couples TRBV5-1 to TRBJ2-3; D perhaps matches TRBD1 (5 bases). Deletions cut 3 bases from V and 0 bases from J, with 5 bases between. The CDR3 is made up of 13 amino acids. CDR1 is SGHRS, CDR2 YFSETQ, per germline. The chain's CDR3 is CASSYRSTDTQYF. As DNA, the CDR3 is TGCGCCAGCAGCTACAGGAGCACAGATACGCAGTATTTT.

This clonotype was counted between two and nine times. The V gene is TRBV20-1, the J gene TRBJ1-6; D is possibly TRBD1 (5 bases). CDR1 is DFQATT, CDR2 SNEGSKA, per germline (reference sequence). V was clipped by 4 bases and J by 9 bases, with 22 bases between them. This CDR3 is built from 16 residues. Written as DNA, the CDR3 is TGCAGTGCTACTATTAGGACTACAGGCTCGGGTTCACCCCTCCACTTT. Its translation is CSATIRTTGSGSPLHF.

CDR3 residues: CASGGLAQETQYF. In DNA, the CDR3 is TGTGCCAGCGGGGGGCTAGCGCAAGAGACCCAGTACTTC. The chain recombines TRBV6-6 with TRBJ2-5; either TRBD1 or TRBD2 may fit D (6 bases each). The germline V gene has CDR1 MNHNY and CDR2 SVGAGI (reference sequence). The CDR3 length is 13 residues. Trimming stripped 8 bases from V and 2 bases from J, with 12 bases between.

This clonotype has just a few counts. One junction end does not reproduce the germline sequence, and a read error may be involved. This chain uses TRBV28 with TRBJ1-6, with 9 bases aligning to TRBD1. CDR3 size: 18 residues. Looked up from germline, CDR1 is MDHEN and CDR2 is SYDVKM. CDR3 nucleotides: TGTGTCAGCAGTTCTGGGGGACAGGGCGTCTTTTATAATTCACCCCTCCACTTT. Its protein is CVSSSGGQGVFYNSPLHF.

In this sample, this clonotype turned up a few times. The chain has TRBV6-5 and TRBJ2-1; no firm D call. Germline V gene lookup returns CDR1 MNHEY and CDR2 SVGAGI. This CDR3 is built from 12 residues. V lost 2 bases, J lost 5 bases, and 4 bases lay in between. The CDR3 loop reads CASSYPNNEQFF. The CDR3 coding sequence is TGTGCCAGCAGTTACCCTAACAATGAGCAGTTCTTC.

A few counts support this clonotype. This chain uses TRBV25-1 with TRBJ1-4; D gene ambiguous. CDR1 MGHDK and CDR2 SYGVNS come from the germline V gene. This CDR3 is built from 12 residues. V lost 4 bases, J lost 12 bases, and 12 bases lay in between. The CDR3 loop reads CASSGPSAELFF. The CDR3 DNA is TGTGCCAGCAGTGGCCCCTCGGCCGAACTGTTTTTT.

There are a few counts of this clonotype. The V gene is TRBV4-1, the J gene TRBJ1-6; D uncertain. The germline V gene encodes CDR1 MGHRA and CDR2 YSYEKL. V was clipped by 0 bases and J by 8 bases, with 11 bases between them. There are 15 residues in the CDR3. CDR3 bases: TGCGCCAGCAGCCAAGACGGCCGAGGTTATTCACCCCTCCACTTT. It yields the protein CASSQDGRGYSPLHF.

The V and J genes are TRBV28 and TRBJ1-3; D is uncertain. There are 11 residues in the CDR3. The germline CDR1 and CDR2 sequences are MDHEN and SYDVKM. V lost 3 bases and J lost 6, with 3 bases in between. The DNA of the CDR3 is TGTGCCAGCAGTTTTGAAAACACCATATATTTT. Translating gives CASSFENTIYF.

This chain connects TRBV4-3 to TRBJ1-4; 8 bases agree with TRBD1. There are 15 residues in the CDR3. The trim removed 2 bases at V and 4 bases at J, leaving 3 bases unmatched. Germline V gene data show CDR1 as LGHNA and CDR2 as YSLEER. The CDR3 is CASSQQGALNEKLFF. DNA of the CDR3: TGCGCCAGCAGCCAACAGGGGGCGCTTAATGAAAAACTGTTTTTT.

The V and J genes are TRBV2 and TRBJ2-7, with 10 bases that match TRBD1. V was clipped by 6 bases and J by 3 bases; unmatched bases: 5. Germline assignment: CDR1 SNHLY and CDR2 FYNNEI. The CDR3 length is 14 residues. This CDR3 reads CASRRDRGLYEQYF. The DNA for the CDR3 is TGTGCCAGCAGGCGGGACAGGGGCCTCTACGAGCAGTACTTC.

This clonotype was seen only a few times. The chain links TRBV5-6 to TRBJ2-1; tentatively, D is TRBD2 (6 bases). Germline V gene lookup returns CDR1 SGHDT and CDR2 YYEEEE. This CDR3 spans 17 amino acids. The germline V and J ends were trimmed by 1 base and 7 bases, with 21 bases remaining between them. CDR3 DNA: TGTGCCAGCAGCTTGAGGCTCACCTCGCTACGGGGGAATGAGCAGTTCTTC. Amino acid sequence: CASSLRLTSLRGNEQFF.

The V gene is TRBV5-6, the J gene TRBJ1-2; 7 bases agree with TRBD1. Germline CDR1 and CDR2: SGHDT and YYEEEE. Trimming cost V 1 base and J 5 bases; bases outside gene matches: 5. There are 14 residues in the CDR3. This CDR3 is CASSLRGGAYGYTF. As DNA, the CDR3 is TGTGCCAGCAGCTTGAGAGGGGGCGCTTATGGCTACACCTTC.

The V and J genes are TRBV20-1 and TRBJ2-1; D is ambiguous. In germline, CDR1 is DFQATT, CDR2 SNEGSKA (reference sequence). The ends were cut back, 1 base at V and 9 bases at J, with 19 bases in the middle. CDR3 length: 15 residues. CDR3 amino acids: CSARGLIRKTGEQFF. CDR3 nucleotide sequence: TGCAGTGCTAGAGGTCTCATCCGGAAAACCGGTGAGCAGTTCTTC.

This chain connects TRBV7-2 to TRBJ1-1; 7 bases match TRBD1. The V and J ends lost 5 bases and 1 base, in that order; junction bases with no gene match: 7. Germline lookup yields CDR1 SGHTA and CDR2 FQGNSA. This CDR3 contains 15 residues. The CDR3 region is CASSPRQGRNTEAFF. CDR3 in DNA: TGTGCCAGCAGCCCAAGACAGGGAAGGAACACTGAAGCTTTCTTT.

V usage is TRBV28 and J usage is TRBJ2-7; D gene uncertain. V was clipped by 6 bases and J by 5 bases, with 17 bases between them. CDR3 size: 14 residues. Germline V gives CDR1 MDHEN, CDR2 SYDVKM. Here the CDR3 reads CASSTPTGRNEQYF. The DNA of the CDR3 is TGTGCCAGCAGCACTCCCACCGGTAGAAACGAGCAGTACTTC.

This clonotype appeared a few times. CDR3 in DNA: TGTGCCAGCAGTTCCGACCGGATGGGACAGGGCTACGAGCAGTACTTC. Protein sequence: CASSSDRMGQGYEQYF. The chain couples TRBV28 to TRBJ2-7; 9 bases map to TRBD1. The trim removed 4 bases at V and 3 bases at J, leaving 10 bases unmatched. This CDR3 is built from 16 residues. Germline CDR1 reads MDHEN; CDR2 reads SYDVKM.

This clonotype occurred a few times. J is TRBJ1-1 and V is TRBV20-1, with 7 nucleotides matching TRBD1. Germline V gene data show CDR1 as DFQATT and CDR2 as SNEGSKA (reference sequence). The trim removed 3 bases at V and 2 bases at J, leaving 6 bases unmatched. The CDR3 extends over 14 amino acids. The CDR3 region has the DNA TGCAGTGCTAGGGGGGACAGCCCTAACACTGAAGCTTTCTTT. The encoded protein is CSARGDSPNTEAFF.

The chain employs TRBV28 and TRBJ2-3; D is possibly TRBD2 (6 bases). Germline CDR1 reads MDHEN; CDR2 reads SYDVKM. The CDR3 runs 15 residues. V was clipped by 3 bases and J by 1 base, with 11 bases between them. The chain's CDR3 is CASSFWRDRTDTQYF. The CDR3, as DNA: TGTGCCAGCAGTTTCTGGCGGGACCGCACAGATACGCAGTATTTT.

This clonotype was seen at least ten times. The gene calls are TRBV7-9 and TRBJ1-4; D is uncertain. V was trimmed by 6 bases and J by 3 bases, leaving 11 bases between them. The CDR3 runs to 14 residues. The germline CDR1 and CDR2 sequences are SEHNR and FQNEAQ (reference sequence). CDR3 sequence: CASSEGRPNEKLFF. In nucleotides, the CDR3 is TGTGCCAGCAGTGAGGGCAGGCCTAATGAAAAACTGTTTTTT.

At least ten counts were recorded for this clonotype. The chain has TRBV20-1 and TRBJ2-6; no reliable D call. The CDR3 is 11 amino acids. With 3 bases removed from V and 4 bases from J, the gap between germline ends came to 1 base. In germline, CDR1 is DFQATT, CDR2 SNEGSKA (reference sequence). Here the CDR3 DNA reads TGCAGTGCTAGCGGGGCCAACGTCCTGACTTTC. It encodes CSASGANVLTF.

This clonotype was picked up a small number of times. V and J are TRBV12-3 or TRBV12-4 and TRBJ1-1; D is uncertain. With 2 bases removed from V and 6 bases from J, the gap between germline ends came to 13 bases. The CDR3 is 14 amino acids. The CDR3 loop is CASSLPLDGPEAFF. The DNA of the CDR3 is TGTGCCAGCAGTTTACCTCTGGACGGACCTGAAGCTTTCTTT.

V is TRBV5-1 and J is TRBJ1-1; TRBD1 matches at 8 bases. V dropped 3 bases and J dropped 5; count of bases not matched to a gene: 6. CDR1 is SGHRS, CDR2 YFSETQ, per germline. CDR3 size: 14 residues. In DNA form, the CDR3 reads TGCGCCAGCAGCTCCGGGACAGGCGGGACTGAAGCTTTCTTT. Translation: CASSSGTGGTEAFF.

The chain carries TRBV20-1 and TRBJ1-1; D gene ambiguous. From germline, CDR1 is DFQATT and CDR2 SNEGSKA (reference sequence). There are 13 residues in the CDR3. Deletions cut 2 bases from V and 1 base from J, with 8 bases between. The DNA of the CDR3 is TGCAGTGCTAGACCGACGGGGAACACTGAAGCTTTCTTT. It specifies CSARPTGNTEAFF.